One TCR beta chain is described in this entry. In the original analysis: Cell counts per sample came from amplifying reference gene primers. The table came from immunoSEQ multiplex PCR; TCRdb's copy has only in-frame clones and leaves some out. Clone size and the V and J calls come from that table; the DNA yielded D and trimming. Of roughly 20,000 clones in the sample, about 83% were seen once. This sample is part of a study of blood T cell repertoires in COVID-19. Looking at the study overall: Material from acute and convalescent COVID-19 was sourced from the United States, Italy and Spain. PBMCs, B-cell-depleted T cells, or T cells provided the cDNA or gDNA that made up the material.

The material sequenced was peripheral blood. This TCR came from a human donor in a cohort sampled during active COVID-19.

The CDR3 region has the DNA TGTGCCAGCAGTTACATAGCAGGGGGGTACGAGCAGTACTTC. This translates into CASSYIAGGYEQYF. This sequence joins TRBV6-5 and TRBJ2-7, with a tentative D call TRBD1 (7 bases). CDR3 length: 14 amino acids. Germline CDR1 is MNHEY and CDR2 is SVGAGI. Trimming removed 2 bases from V and 4 bases from J, with 12 bases in between.